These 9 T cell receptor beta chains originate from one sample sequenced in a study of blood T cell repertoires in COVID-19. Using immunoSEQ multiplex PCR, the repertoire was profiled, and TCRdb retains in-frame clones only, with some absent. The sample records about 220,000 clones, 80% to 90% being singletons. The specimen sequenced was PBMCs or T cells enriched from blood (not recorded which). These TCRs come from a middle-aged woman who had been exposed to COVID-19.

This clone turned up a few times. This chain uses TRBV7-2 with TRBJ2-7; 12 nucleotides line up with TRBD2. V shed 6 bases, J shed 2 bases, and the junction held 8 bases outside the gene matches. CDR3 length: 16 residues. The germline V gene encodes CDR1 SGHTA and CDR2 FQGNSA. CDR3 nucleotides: TGTGCCAGCAGTGTAGGTGGACTAGCGGGGACCTACGAGCAGTACTTC. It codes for CASSVGGLAGTYEQYF.

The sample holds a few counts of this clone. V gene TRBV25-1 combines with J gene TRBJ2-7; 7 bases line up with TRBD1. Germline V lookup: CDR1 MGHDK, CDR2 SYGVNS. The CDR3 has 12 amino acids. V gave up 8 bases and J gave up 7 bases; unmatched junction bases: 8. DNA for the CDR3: TGTGCCAGCTCGACAGGGCGAGGGGAGCAGTACTTC. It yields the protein CASSTGRGEQYF.

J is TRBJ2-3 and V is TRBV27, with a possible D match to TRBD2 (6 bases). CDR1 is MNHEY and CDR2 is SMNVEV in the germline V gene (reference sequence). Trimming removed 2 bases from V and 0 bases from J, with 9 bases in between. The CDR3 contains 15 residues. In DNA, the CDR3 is TGTGCCAGCAGTTTACGACGGGGGAGCACAGATACGCAGTATTTT. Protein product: CASSLRRGSTDTQYF.

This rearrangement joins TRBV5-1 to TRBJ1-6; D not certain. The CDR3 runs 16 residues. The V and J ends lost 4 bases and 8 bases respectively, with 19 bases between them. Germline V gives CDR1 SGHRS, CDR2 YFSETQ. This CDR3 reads CASSPSPGTNYSPLHF. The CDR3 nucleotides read TGCGCCAGCAGCCCTTCTCCGGGAACCAATTATTCACCCCTCCACTTT.

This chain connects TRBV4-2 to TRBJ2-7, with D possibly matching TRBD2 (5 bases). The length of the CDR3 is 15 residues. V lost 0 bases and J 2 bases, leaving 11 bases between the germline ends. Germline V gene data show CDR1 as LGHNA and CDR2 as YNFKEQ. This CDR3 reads CASSQEIGLAYEQYF. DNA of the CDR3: TGTGCCAGCAGCCAAGAGATAGGACTGGCCTACGAGCAGTACTTC.

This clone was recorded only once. CDR3 amino acids: CASKPQTQETQYF. The CDR3 coding sequence is TGTGCCAGCAAACCTCAGACTCAAGAGACCCAGTACTTC. This chain links TRBV7-2 with TRBJ2-5; no clear D gene. This CDR3 contains 13 residues. Germline loops: CDR1 SGHTA, CDR2 FQGNSA. V gave up 7 bases and J gave up 2 bases, with 11 bases separating them.

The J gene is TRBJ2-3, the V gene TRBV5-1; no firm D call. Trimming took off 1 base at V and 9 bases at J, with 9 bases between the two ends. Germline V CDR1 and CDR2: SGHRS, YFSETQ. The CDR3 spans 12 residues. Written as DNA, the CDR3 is TGCGCCAGCAGCTTGACGGCCGGGACGCAGTATTTT. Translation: CASSLTAGTQYF. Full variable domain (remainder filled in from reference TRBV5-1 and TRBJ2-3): KAGVTQTPRYLIKTRGQQVTLSCSPISGHRSVSWYQQTPGQGLQFLFEYFSETQRNKGNFPGRFSGRQFSNSRSEMNVSTLELGDSALYLCASSLTAGTQYFGPGTRLTVL.

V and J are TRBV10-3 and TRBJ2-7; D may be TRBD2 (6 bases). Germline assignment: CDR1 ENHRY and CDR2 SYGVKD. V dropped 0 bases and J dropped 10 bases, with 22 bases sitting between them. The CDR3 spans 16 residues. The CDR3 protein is CAISESTEGPLSIQYF. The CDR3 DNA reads TGTGCCATCAGTGAGTCGACGGAGGGTCCCCTCTCCATACAGTACTTC.

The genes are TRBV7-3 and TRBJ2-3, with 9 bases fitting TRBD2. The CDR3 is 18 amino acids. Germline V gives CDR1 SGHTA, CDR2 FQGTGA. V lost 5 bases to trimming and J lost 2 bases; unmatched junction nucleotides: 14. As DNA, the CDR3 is TGTGCCAGCAGCCCGGTTGGGGGAGCGGGGGGCCTCACAGATACGCAGTATTTT. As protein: CASSPVGGAGGLTDTQYF.